The 2 T cell receptor beta chains below all came from one sample that was sequenced in a study of control samples from healthy donors and cancer patients. Sequencing used immunoSEQ multiplex PCR; TCRdb keeps in-frame clones, though not all of them. This table has tens of thousands of clones, around 87% appearing once. Sequences were obtained from blood. All receptors come from a man in his fifties in good health.

The chain combines TRBV12-3 or TRBV12-4 with TRBJ2-7, with 7 nucleotides matching TRBD2. Trimming took 5 bases from V and 6 from J; bases not matched to a gene: 4. The CDR3 has 12 residues. This chain's CDR3 is CASSATSAEQYF. The CDR3 DNA follows: TGTGCCAGCAGTGCCACTAGCGCCGAGCAGTACTTC.

The V and J genes are TRBV18 and TRBJ1-1; D is undetermined. Trimming removed 5 bases at V and 4 bases at J, with 8 bases between. Germline CDR1 and CDR2: KGHSH and LQKENI. The CDR3 totals 12 residues. DNA for the CDR3: TGTGCCAGCTCAGTAGGGTCCACTGAAGCTTTCTTT. The encoded protein is CASSVGSTEAFF.